One and the same sample provided the 13 T cell receptor beta chains below, sequenced in a study of T cell repertoires in cytomegalovirus infection. TCRdb fed the reads into MiXCR, producing one record per CDR3 protein. The sample has approximately 490,000 distinct CDR3 sequences; about 11% are singletons. Sequencing was carried out using PBMCs. The receptors originated from a human donor in good health (CMV status not recorded). Some clones in this sample may be carry-over from other donors' samples.

The rearrangement links TRBV6-5 to TRBJ1-1; D is unclear. There are 14 residues in the CDR3. The V gene lost 7 bases and the J gene lost 0 bases, with 12 bases spanning the gap. Germline V lookup: CDR1 MNHEY, CDR2 SVGAGI. The CDR3 spells CASIDAAMNTEAFF. DNA for the CDR3: TGTGCCAGCATCGACGCGGCCATGAACACTGAAGCTTTCTTT.

The sample holds many counts of this clonotype. This chain connects TRBV7-9 to TRBJ2-1; possibly TRBD2 for D (7 bases). This CDR3 contains 15 residues. Trimming took off 5 bases at V and 6 bases at J, with 17 bases between the two ends. Germline loops: CDR1 SEHNR, CDR2 FQNEAQ (reference sequence). CDR3 in DNA: TGTGCCAGCAGCCCCCTGGAGGGGGGGGGCAATGAGCAGTTCTTC. Encoded protein: CASSPLEGGGNEQFF.

This clonotype was detected ten times or more. The chain links TRBV6-1 to TRBJ2-2, with no clear D. V was clipped by 5 bases and J by 7 bases, with 14 bases between them. The length of the CDR3 is 14 residues. Germline CDR1 and CDR2: MNHNS and SASEGT. The CDR3 sequence: CASSSLYEGGELFF. In nucleotides, the CDR3 is TGTGCCAGCAGTTCCCTCTACGAAGGCGGGGAGCTGTTTTTT.

Points on this clonotype: A much larger clone is a single base away; this may be a read error. The V and J genes are TRBV12-3 or TRBV12-4 and TRBJ2-1; a weak D match, TRBD1 (6 bases). V lost 2 bases to trimming and J lost 15 bases, with 23 bases between them. This CDR3 is built from 15 residues. The CDR3 protein is CASSLSRNRETPLFF. CDR3 DNA: TGTGCCAGCAGTTTATCCCGTAACAGGGAAACTCCTCTGTTCTTC.

This clonotype appeared a few times. The J gene is TRBJ2-1, the V gene TRBV29-1, with 8 positions matching TRBD2. The J segment lost 7 bases and the V segment lost 7 bases, leaving 9 bases of the junction unmatched. The germline V gene has CDR1 SQVTM and CDR2 ANQGSEA. The CDR3 has 13 residues. CDR3 sequence (DNA): TGCAGCGCCCACTCGGGGGGGCCTAATGAGCAGTTCTTC. It codes for CSAHSGGPNEQFF.

This clonotype was counted ten times or more. The chain is built from TRBV11-1 and TRBJ1-3; weak D call: TRBD1 (6 bases). This CDR3 region has 16 residues. V lost 6 bases and J lost 4, with 19 bases in between. In germline, CDR1 is SGHAT, CDR2 FQDESV (reference sequence). CDR3: CASRDSGGTQGNTIYF. CDR3 nucleotide sequence: TGTGCCAGCAGGGACAGCGGGGGGACTCAAGGAAACACCATATATTTT.

To note about this clonotype: An end of the junction does not agree with germline; a read error may underlie this. The chain employs TRBV19 and TRBJ2-2; D tentatively fits TRBD1 or TRBD2 (5 bases each). This CDR3 has 14 amino acids. Germline V gene sequence: CDR1 LNHDA, CDR2 SQIVND (reference sequence). CDR3 amino acids: CASSRSINTGALFF. The CDR3 bases are TGTGCCAGTAGCCGGTCCATAAACACCGGGGCGCTGTTTTTT.

This clonotype showed up just a few times. This chain uses TRBV18 with TRBJ1-3, with 7 bases matching TRBD1. V lost 0 bases to trimming and J lost 0 bases; unmatched junction nucleotides: 5. The CDR3 sequence is 17 residues long. The V gene's germline CDR1 is KGHSH and CDR2 LQKENI. The CDR3 protein is CASSPPGGTASGNTIYF. CDR3 nucleotide sequence: TGTGCCAGCTCACCACCGGGCGGGACAGCCTCTGGAAACACCATATATTTT.

At least ten counts were recorded for this clonotype. The chain is built from TRBV12-3 or TRBV12-4 and TRBJ2-4; D gene uncertain. This CDR3 spans 13 amino acids. The V gene lost 2 bases and the J gene lost 8 bases, with 10 bases spanning the gap. Here the CDR3 DNA reads TGTGCCAGCAGTTTAATCCGGGCAGACATTCAGTACTTC. Translated, it gives CASSLIRADIQYF.

This clonotype was seen repeatedly, ten times or more. The chain is built from TRBV20-1 and TRBJ2-7, with D uncertain. Germline V gene data show CDR1 as DFQATT and CDR2 as SNEGSKA (reference sequence). Trimming took off 2 bases at V and 5 bases at J, with 10 bases between the two ends. The CDR3 consists of 12 residues. Here the CDR3 reads CSARKVGDEQYF. In DNA, the CDR3 is TGCAGTGCTAGAAAGGTGGGTGACGAGCAGTACTTC.

This clonotype has at least ten counts. The V and J genes are TRBV7-8 and TRBJ1-1, with D hard to call. The CDR3 sequence is 13 residues long. V gave up 11 bases and J gave up 1 base, with 14 bases separating them. Germline V gene lookup returns CDR1 SGHVS and CDR2 FQNEAQ. Written as DNA, the CDR3 is TGTGCCTCCCATGGGCGACCGAACACTGAAGCTTTCTTT. Its protein product is CASHGRPNTEAFF.

The V call is TRBV19, the J call TRBJ2-1; D is uncertain. With 1 base removed from V and 4 bases from J, the gap between germline ends came to 8 bases. CDR1 and CDR2 from the germline V gene are LNHDA and SQIVND (reference sequence). This CDR3 spans 14 amino acids. The CDR3 nucleotides are TGTGCCAGTAGTATAGGAGACACTTACAATGAGCAGTTCTTC. Its translation is CASSIGDTYNEQFF.

The gene calls are TRBV20-1 and TRBJ1-5; D is ambiguous. This CDR3 comprises 15 residues. The V gene's germline CDR1 is DFQATT and CDR2 SNEGSKA (reference sequence). V lost 0 bases and J 0 bases, leaving 9 bases between the germline ends. The CDR3, as DNA: TGCAGTGCTAGAGATCCTGAGAATAGCAATCAGCCCCAGCATTTT. Its translation: CSARDPENSNQPQHF.